Listed below are T cell receptor beta chains from one sample, sequenced in a study of T cell responses to AZD1222 COVID-19 vaccine. Method: immunoSEQ multiplex PCR; TCRdb's copy keeps in-frame clones and lacks some. The data show some 130,000 clones, around 85% seen once. The source material was peripheral blood, sampled 28 days after the second dose of the MenACWY control vaccine. The receptors stem from an adult who received the MenACWY meningococcal vaccine as a control. CDR3s include the opening cysteine and the closing phenylalanine or tryptophan. The D gene is left open where the match is weak. Not all rows give a size; the values are once, few, many and, for expanded clones, a class.

TRBV5-4	NA	TRBJ1-4	NA	CASSLGGFMEKLFF	TGTGCCAGCAGCTTGGGCGGGTTTATGGAAAAACTGTTTTTT
TRBV7-2	NA	TRBJ2-3	NA	CASSVTGRPSTDTQYF	TGTGCCAGCAGCGTCACAGGGCGGCCTAGCACAGATACGCAGTATTTT
TRBV12-2	once	TRBJ2-3	NA	CASRPRSGGSTDTQYF	TGTGCAAGTCGCCCCAGAAGCGGGGGGAGCACAGATACGCAGTATTTT
TRBV13	NA	TRBJ1-2	NA	CASTRGWTFLGYTF	TGTGCCAGCACCCGGGGCTGGACGTTTTTGGGCTACACCTTC
TRBV4-2	NA	TRBJ1-5	NA	CASSQDMVPGSDQPQHF	TGTGCCAGCAGCCAAGATATGGTGCCAGGGTCAGATCAGCCCCAGCATTTT
TRBV4-2	NA	TRBJ2-6	TRBD1	CASSPGTAVFSGANVLTF	TGTGCCAGCAGCCCCGGGACAGCGGTGTTCTCTGGGGCCAACGTCCTGACTTTC
TRBV5-4	NA	TRBJ1-2	NA	CASSPGQYYGYTF	TGTGCCAGCAGCCCCGGACAGTACTATGGCTACACCTTC
TRBV4-3	NA	TRBJ2-7	TRBD2	CASSQHTLAESSSWPYEQYF	TGCGCCAGCAGCCAGCACACACTAGCGGAATCTTCTTCTTGGCCGTACGAGCAGTACTTC
TRBV19	NA	TRBJ1-2	NA	CASGGNYGYTF	TGTGCCAGTGGGGGTAACTATGGCTACACCTTC
TRBV28	once	TRBJ1-2	TRBD1	CASRQNRGFRGYTF	TGTGCCAGCAGACAGAACAGGGGATTTCGGGGCTACACCTTC
TRBV5-8	NA	TRBJ2-3	TRBD1	CASSGGTGGTDTQYF	TGTGCCAGCAGCGGGGGGACAGGGGGAACAGATACGCAGTATTTT
TRBV6-6	NA	TRBJ2-7	NA	CASSHSQEIYEQYF	TGTGCCAGCAGTCACTCGCAGGAGATATACGAGCAGTACTTC
TRBV27	NA	TRBJ1-2	TRBD1	CASSRRTGDFFYGYTF	TGTGCCAGCAGCCGCCGGACAGGGGACTTTTTCTATGGCTACACCTTC
TRBV21-1	NA	TRBJ1-5	NA	CASSPRGVRQPQHF	TGTGCCAGCAGCCCCAGGGGGGTCCGACAGCCCCAGCATTTT
TRBV6-1	NA	TRBJ2-2	NA	CASSEFRELFF	TGTGCCAGCAGTGAATTTAGGGAGCTGTTTTTT
TRBV3-1/TRBV3-2	NA	TRBJ1-6	NA	CASSQVTVNSPLHF	TGTGCCAGCAGCCAAGTGACGGTTAATTCACCCCTCCACTTT
TRBV12-3/TRBV12-4	NA	TRBJ1-3	NA	CASSLKAGNTIYF	TGTGCCAGCAGTCTCAAGGCTGGAAACACCATATATTTT
TRBV5-4	once	TRBJ1-6	NA	CASSLEGRVGSPLHF	TGTGCCAGCAGCTTGGAGGGCAGGGTCGGGTCACCCCTCCACTTT
TRBV18	NA	TRBJ1-2	TRBD1	CASSPRGQNANYGYTF	TGTGCCAGCTCACCAAGGGGACAGAATGCTAACTATGGCTACACCTTC
TRBV28	few	TRBJ1-5	NA	CASSWTPGARQPQHF	TGTGCCAGCAGTTGGACTCCCGGGGCGCGTCAGCCCCAGCATTTT
TRBV21-1	NA	TRBJ2-1	NA	CASGAPRYNEQFF	TGTGCCAGCGGGGCGCCGCGCTACAATGAGCAGTTCTTC
TRBV7-8	NA	TRBJ1-5	TRBD1	CASSPRTGDQPQHF	TGTGCCAGCAGCCCCCGGACAGGGGACCAGCCCCAGCATTTT
TRBV6-4	NA	TRBJ2-3	NA	CASSADRTDTQYF	TGTGCCAGCAGTGCGGACAGAACAGATACGCAGTATTTT
TRBV30	once	TRBJ1-5	TRBD1	CAWSTSLGQAGQPQHF	TGTGCCTGGAGTACCTCTCTGGGACAGGCAGGTCAGCCCCAGCATTTT
TRBV9	NA	TRBJ2-3	NA	CASSLDGSTDTQYF	TGTGCCAGCTCCCTGGATGGGAGCACAGATACGCAGTATTTT
TRBV30	NA	TRBJ1-6	TRBD1	CASRDRENSPLHF	TGTGCCAGCCGGGACAGGGAGAATTCACCCCTCCACTTT
TRBV24-1	NA	TRBJ1-2	NA	CATSDFSGSGHGYTF	TGTGCCACCAGTGATTTTTCAGGGTCTGGGCATGGCTACACCTTC